This TCR beta chain was sequenced for a study of T cells after yellow fever vaccination (dated by TCRdb to 2018 to 2020). Regarding the research as a whole: The SMART-Seq v4 Ultra Low Input RNA kit was used to prepare libraries from fractions with low cell numbers. Two healthy male donors, one aged 18 to 30 and one aged 30 to 40 years, made up the cohort. Blood was drawn at multiple timepoints before and after primary and secondary immunization, with bulk PBMC replicates and cell subsets isolated. To track T-cell clones before and after primary and booster YFV17D yellow fever vaccination, bulk TCR alpha and beta repertoires were sequenced longitudinally.

Taken with the paper, the label for treatment or condition translates to: live attenuated yellow fever vaccine strain. A standard Ficoll-Paque protocol was used to isolate PBMCs from peripheral blood. Dynabeads CD4 and CD8 positive selection kits were used to isolate the CD4 and CD8 T-cell fractions. TriZol was used to extract RNA from bulk PBMCs, from CD4 and CD8 fractions, and from dextramer-positive and dextramer-negative fractions. Results and caveats for the whole study, not just this receptor: Because the study included only a couple of donors, the extent to which the findings can be generalized is limited. The secondary T-cell response was weaker than the primary response but faster, peaking on day 5 instead of day 15. Because abundant contaminating clonotypes from the bulk population could be contained in FACS-sorted repertoires, computational filtering was required. A small share of clonotypes was detected in both CD4 and CD8 compartments, with the overlap likely arising from convergent recombination. Most clones expanded after primary vaccination (approximately 96% of CD4 and 88% of CD8) were re-detected after the booster, suggesting that broad memory maintenance occurred.

These reads were obtained on an Illumina NovaSeq 6000. TCR cDNA was synthesized by 5'RACE template switching, through which a universal primer site and unique molecular identifiers were introduced. Priming for cDNA synthesis came from both the TCR alpha and TCR beta constant segments. Libraries were amplified in two PCR steps, with sample barcodes and sequencing adapters added in the second step. Sequencing of libraries was done on Illumina HiSeq 2500 (2x100 bp) or NovaSeq (2x150 bp). From the authors' description of their analysis: Reads were demultiplexed and collapsed into UMI consensus sequences with MIGEC, and V(D)J alignment was performed with MiXCR. Vaccine-responding clonotypes were defined with edgeR using replicate PBMC samples, requiring FDR below 0.01 and a log2 fold change above 5 up to day 15. Bulk clonotypes were assigned CD4 or CD8 identity according to which sequenced CD4 or CD8 repertoire held them at higher abundance. TCRdb trimmed public reads at Q25 via fastp, called clones via MiXCR and kept in-frame beta chains. A single entry per CDR3 protein holds the most common genes and DNA from its merged rows. The V and J calls, along with clone size, are taken from TCRdb and not from the paper's own processing. The sample has some 290,000 distinct CDR3 sequences on record, around 11% of them singletons. Approximately 3.3% of the sample rests with the top ten.

The CDR3 goes from the cysteine to the phenylalanine over 16 residues. CDR3 DNA is the only sequence kept; it has 48 bases, read in frame from the first base. V loses 4 bases of germline sequence and J loses 3 bases, and the interval between the two ends is 17 bases. CDR1 and CDR2 are read off the germline V gene as SGHDN and FVKESK. This clonotype was counted a few times. No antigen is known for it. One base away there is no much larger clone; base qualities are not given. The rearrangement joined TRBV14 to TRBJ2-3; TRBD1 is a weak D gene call, 5 bases matching. This sequence originates from a young man who received the YFV17D yellow fever vaccine. The sequenced sample was CD4+ T cells sorted from PBMCs, obtained 45 days after the yellow fever booster vaccination. The CDR3 protein sequence reads: CASSLTRDSLTDTQYF. The sequenced DNA: TGTGCCAGCAGCCTCACCCGAGACAGTTTAACAGATACGCAGTATTTT.